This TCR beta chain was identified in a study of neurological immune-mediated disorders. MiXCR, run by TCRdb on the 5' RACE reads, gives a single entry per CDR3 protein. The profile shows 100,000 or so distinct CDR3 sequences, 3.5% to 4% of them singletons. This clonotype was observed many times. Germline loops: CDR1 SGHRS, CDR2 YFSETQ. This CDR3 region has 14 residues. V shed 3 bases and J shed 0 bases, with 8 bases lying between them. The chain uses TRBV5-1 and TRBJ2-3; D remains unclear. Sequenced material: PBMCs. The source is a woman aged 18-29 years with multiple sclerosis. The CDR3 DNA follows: TGCGCCAGCAGCTGGCTACCTAGCACAGATACGCAGTATTTT. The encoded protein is CASSWLPSTDTQYF.